This T cell receptor (beta chain) derives from a study of T cell changes during pregnancy in multiple sclerosis. Data came from immunoSEQ multiplex PCR; TCRdb stores just in-frame clones and leaves some out. This sample has tens of thousands of clones, with around nine tenths found just once. CDR1 and CDR2 from the germline V gene are LNHDA and SQIVND (reference sequence). The CDR3 consists of 15 residues. Germline trimming cut 4 bases from V and 10 bases from J; bases unmatched to any gene: 7. The TCR was taken from a female donor with multiple sclerosis, enrolled in a pregnancy study. The V call is TRBV19, the J call TRBJ1-6, with TRBD1 matching over 10 bases. The sample was CD4+ T cells from peripheral blood mononuclear cells, taken in the second trimester of pregnancy. CDR3 in amino acids: CASSSGTGVLSPLHF. DNA for the CDR3: TGTGCCAGTAGTAGCGGGACAGGGGTTTTATCACCCCTCCACTTT. Full variable domain (rest looked up from reference TRBV19 and TRBJ1-6): DGGITQSPKYLFRKEGQNVTLSCEQNLNHDAMYWYRQDPGQGLRLIYYSQIVNDFQKGDIAEGYSVSREKKESFPLTVTSAQKNPTAFYLCASSSGTGVLSPLHFGNGTRLTVT.